The rows below give T cell receptor beta chains drawn from one sample of a study of CD8 T cells in ankylosing spondylitis. TCRdb passed the 5' RACE reads through MiXCR, listing each CDR3 protein once. The sample holds about 350,000 distinct CDR3 sequences; 20% are singletons and the top ten take approximately 14%. The specimen sequenced was blood, either unsorted or a sorted T cell fraction (not recorded which). All receptors derive from a male donor with ankylosing spondylitis or in good health (not recorded which). The CDR3 runs from the conserved cysteine through the conserved F or W. Each record gives: clone size, J gene, V gene, D gene, CDR3 DNA, CDR3 protein. A D gene is named only where the DNA matches it firmly. Size is omitted from some rows. Given values are once, few, many or a class for expanded clones.

few | TRBJ2-7 | TRBV15 | - | TGTGCCACCAGCAGGCAACCCGCAGGGCGACTGTACGAGCAGTACTTC | CATSRQPAGRLYEQYF
few | TRBJ2-3 | TRBV6-4 | - | TGTGCCAGCAGTGACAAGGGGTCAGATACGCAGTATTTT | CASSDKGSDTQYF
- | TRBJ2-7 | TRBV7-9 | - | TGTGCCAGCAGCTTAGCGGTGGGGGTCCTCCTTAGGGAGCAGTACTTC | CASSLAVGVLLREQYF
- | TRBJ2-7 | TRBV4-1 | - | TGCGCCAGCAGCCACCCGAAGGACGGGCAGGGGAAGCCCTTCGAGCAGTACTTC | CASSHPKDGQGKPFEQYF
- | TRBJ2-5 | TRBV7-9 | - | TGTGCCAGCAGCCCGCGCGGGGACCCAGAGACCCAGTACTTC | CASSPRGDPETQYF
- | TRBJ2-5 | TRBV12-3/TRBV12-4 | - | TGTGCCAGCAGTTACCCTGGGGCGATAGAGACCCAGTACTTC | CASSYPGAIETQYF
- | TRBJ2-5 | TRBV12-3/TRBV12-4 | - | TGTGCCAGCAGTTTAGGGTCCGGCCTGGACCCCGAAGAGACCCAGTACTTC | CASSLGSGLDPEETQYF
few | TRBJ2-1 | TRBV7-9 | - | TGTGCCAGCAGCTTCCGTTCTGGGGCGGGTGAGCAGTTCTTC | CASSFRSGAGEQFF
- | TRBJ2-6 | TRBV28 | TRBD1 | TGTGCCAGCAGTATTGGGACAGGGGCGGGTCTCTCTGGGGCCAACGTCCTGACTTTC | CASSIGTGAGLSGANVLTF
- | TRBJ2-7 | TRBV15 | - | TGTGCCACCAGCAGAGATCGAGTGGGGGTCGAGCAGTACTTC | CATSRDRVGVEQYF
few | TRBJ2-1 | TRBV6-5 | - | TGTGCCAGCAGTTACTCGGGGGATGAGGCAAATGAGCAGTTCTTC | CASSYSGDEANEQFF
- | TRBJ2-3 | TRBV6-1 | - | TGTGCCAGCAGTGAATTCTTGGTTGTCAGGATTAGGGAACACCCAGAAGATACGCAGTATTTT | CASSEFLVVRIREHPEDTQYF
few | TRBJ2-5 | TRBV30 | - | TGTGCCTGGAGTGTACCCCTCGGCTGGAATCAAGAGACCCAGTACTTC | CAWSVPLGWNQETQYF
- | TRBJ2-1 | TRBV18 | - | TGTGCCAGCTCACCCGTTACTGAGCAGTTCTTC | CASSPVTEQFF
few | TRBJ2-3 | TRBV7-9 | - | TGTGCCAGCAGCCCCCCCGACAAGAGCACAGATACGCAGTATTTT | CASSPPDKSTDTQYF
- | TRBJ2-3 | TRBV2 | - | TGTGCCAGCAACCCGGGGTCTAGTTCGGTGGATACGCAGTATTTT | CASNPGSSSVDTQYF
- | TRBJ1-5 | TRBV20-1 | TRBD1 | TGCAGTGCTAGAGAGGAAGGGACAGGGGCCTGGGGCAATCAGCCCCAGCATTTT | CSAREEGTGAWGNQPQHF
- | TRBJ2-7 | TRBV12-3/TRBV12-4 | - | TGTGCCAGCAACTGGGGGAGTATTGGGTCCGAGCAGTACTTC | CASNWGSIGSEQYF
few | TRBJ2-1 | TRBV5-1 | - | TGCGCCAGCAGCGCACCCACATACAATGAGCAGTTCTTC | CASSAPTYNEQFF
few | TRBJ2-7 | TRBV29-1 | - | TGCAGCGTTGTTCCCAGTGGAGGAGGCGAGCAGTACTTC | CSVVPSGGGEQYF
few | TRBJ2-7 | TRBV12-3/TRBV12-4 | TRBD1 | TGTGCCAGCAGTTCCACGGGACAGCAATACTACGAGCAGTACTTC | CASSSTGQQYYEQYF
few | TRBJ2-3 | TRBV7-9 | - | TGTGCCAGCAGCCATGACGTCCGCCCAGATACGCAGTATTTT | CASSHDVRPDTQYF
few | TRBJ2-3 | TRBV18 | - | TGTGCCAGCTCACCCACAACGCCTCGCACAGATACGCAGTATTTT | CASSPTTPRTDTQYF
few | TRBJ2-6 | TRBV6-1 | TRBD1 | TGTGCCAGCAGATCCGGGACAGGGGTACCTGGGGCCAACGTCCTGACTTTC | CASRSGTGVPGANVLTF
few | TRBJ2-1 | TRBV24-1 | TRBD2 | TGTGCCACCAGTGAGACGACTAGCGGGGGGGCGGAGCGGAATGAGCAGTTCTTC | CATSETTSGGAERNEQFF
- | TRBJ1-1 | TRBV7-9 | - | TGTGCCAGCACCTTCCAAGATACCCCTGAAGCTTTCTTT | CASTFQDTPEAFF
few | TRBJ2-1 | TRBV6-2/TRBV6-3 | TRBD2 | TGTGCCAGCAGCCTTCTAGCGGGCCCCGACGAGCAGTTCTTC | CASSLLAGPDEQFF
few | TRBJ2-3 | TRBV11-2 | TRBD1 | TGTGCCAGCAGCATCCAAAGGGGGACAGGGGCAGATACGCAGTATTTT | CASSIQRGTGADTQYF
few | TRBJ2-3 | TRBV12-3/TRBV12-4 | TRBD2 | TGTGCCAGCAGTCAGATGGGAGGGACAGATACGCAGTATTTT | CASSQMGGTDTQYF
- | TRBJ2-7 | TRBV12-3/TRBV12-4 | - | TGTGCCAGCAGGGAGGGGCCGCTGAGCTCCTACGAGCAGTACTTC | CASREGPLSSYEQYF
- | TRBJ2-7 | TRBV10-3 | TRBD1 | TGTGCCATCAGTGAGTCGCCCGGGGGACAGGGGGCGACCTACGAGCAGTACTTC | CAISESPGGQGATYEQYF
few | TRBJ2-7 | TRBV15 | - | TGTGCCACCAGCAGATCCTCAGGGTACGAGCAGTACTTC | CATSRSSGYEQYF
few | TRBJ2-3 | TRBV12-3/TRBV12-4 | - | TGTGCCAGCATCCCACTCCGGGACGCCGCAGATACGCAGTATTTT | CASIPLRDAADTQYF
many | TRBJ2-7 | TRBV12-3/TRBV12-4 | TRBD1 | TGTGCCAGCAGTTTCCCTCTTCCGGACAGGGACTACGAGCAGTACTTC | CASSFPLPDRDYEQYF
few | TRBJ2-7 | TRBV12-3/TRBV12-4 | - | TGTGCCAGCAGCCCCCCCGCGGGGGCTTCAAGCTCCTACGAGCAGTACTTC | CASSPPAGASSSYEQYF
- | TRBJ2-4 | TRBV5-5 | TRBD2 | TGTGCCAGCAGCACGGGACGGGGGGTCCCCTCTCCCAAAAACATTCAGTACTTC | CASSTGRGVPSPKNIQYF
few | TRBJ1-1 | TRBV29-1 | - | TGCAGCGTTGATCCCTCCAACACTGAAGCTTTCTTT | CSVDPSNTEAFF
few | TRBJ2-3 | TRBV12-3/TRBV12-4 | - | TGTGCCAGCCTCTGGAGCCCAGATACGCAGTATTTT | CASLWSPDTQYF
few | TRBJ1-2 | TRBV19 | - | TGTGCCAGTAGCGACAGGAGCAACTATGGCTACACCTTC | CASSDRSNYGYTF
- | TRBJ2-7 | TRBV4-1 | TRBD1 | TGCGCCAGCAGCCAAGAGAACAGGGGGCACGACGAGCAGTACTTC | CASSQENRGHDEQYF
few | TRBJ2-7 | TRBV5-1 | TRBD1 | TGCGCCAGTCATGGGACAGGGATCTACGAGCAGTACTTC | CASHGTGIYEQYF
- | TRBJ2-7 | TRBV5-1 | - | TGCGCCAGCAGCTTGGGTGTCGCGGCCACCTACGAGCAGTACTTC | CASSLGVAATYEQYF
few | TRBJ2-3 | TRBV6-2/TRBV6-3 | TRBD2 | TGTGCCAGCAGTTATGCGGGGGTTAGCACAGATACGCAGTATTTT | CASSYAGVSTDTQYF
- | TRBJ2-7 | TRBV19 | - | TGTGCCAGTAGAAGCCGGGACGGCTACGAGCAGTACTTC | CASRSRDGYEQYF
few | TRBJ2-7 | TRBV19 | - | TGTGCCAGTAGTATTTTCGGTGGGGAGCAGTACTTC | CASSIFGGEQYF
- | TRBJ2-5 | TRBV6-5 | - | TGTGCCAGCAGTTACTCGATTAGTCGAAGGGGGAACCACCAAGAGACCCAGTACTTC | CASSYSISRRGNHQETQYF
few | TRBJ2-1 | TRBV7-9 | - | TGTGCCAGCAGCATCCCTCACAATGAGCAGTTCTTC | CASSIPHNEQFF
few | TRBJ2-7 | TRBV29-1 | TRBD1 | TGCAGCGTTGAAGGACAGGGGGCTGCTTACGAGCAGTACTTC | CSVEGQGAAYEQYF
- | TRBJ2-1 | TRBV3-1 | TRBD2 | TGTGCCAGCAGCCCTAATCCCCTAGCGGGGGAAGAGGATGAGCAGTTCTTC | CASSPNPLAGEEDEQFF
few | TRBJ2-1 | TRBV20-1 | - | TGCAGTGCTAGACCCCGGGACGCTGTCTACTCCTACAATGAGCAGTTCTTC | CSARPRDAVYSYNEQFF
- | TRBJ2-7 | TRBV28 | TRBD1 | TGTGCCAGCAGTTCATACCCCTCGGGACAGGTCTACGAGCAGTACTTC | CASSSYPSGQVYEQYF
- | TRBJ2-6 | TRBV27 | - | TGTGCCAGCACCTACCCCCAGGGGTCTGGGGCCAACGTCCTGACTTTC | CASTYPQGSGANVLTF